This TCR beta chain emerged from a study of cytomegalovirus exposure and HLA in healthy donors. About the study: Of the donors genotyped, several hundred in all, around 76% fell in the Caucasian-associated ancestry cluster. Study conclusions and caveats: Many donors shared some public TCRs, even though most TCR sequences were rare. Differences between HLA loci emerged in a later analysis of TCR association rates, with DRB1 most and HLA-C fewest.

A remark on this clone: The antigen is undetermined.

The CDR3 has 13 residues. The V gene end was trimmed by 4 bases and the J gene end by 3 bases; junction bases not matched to a gene: 3. Germline CDR1 reads GTSNPN; CDR2 reads SVGIG (reference sequence). The PCR used 60 Vbeta and 13 Jbeta primers. Generated by immunoSEQ multiplex PCR, the TCRdb table keeps only in-frame clones and is missing some. This table holds over 150,000 clones, 80% found once. The chain uses TRBV30 and TRBJ2-1, with 7 bases identical to TRBD2. The sequenced sample was PBMCs. This sequence was found in a man aged 30-40 years in good health and CMV-seropositive. The CDR3 DNA sequence: TGTGCCTGGATGCGGGGGAACTACAATGAGCAGTTCTTC. Amino acids: CAWMRGNYNEQFF.